The entry below gives a single T cell receptor beta chain sequence along with its context. The sample is drawn from a study of T-cell reconstitution after alpha-beta-depleted transplantation in children. The library targeted TCRbeta and was prepared with unique molecular identifiers. Each CDR3 protein is one row after TCRdb ran MiXCR on the PCR reads. The sample yields about 610,000 distinct CDR3 sequences, 10% to 13% seen once. V was pared by 8 bases and J by 1 base, with 7 bases of the junction left unmatched. This CDR3 is built from 17 residues. This rearrangement joins TRBV12-3 or TRBV12-4 to TRBJ2-4; 14 nucleotides align to TRBD2. Sequences were derived from PBMCs from the stem cell graft donor, sampled from the stem cell graft. This TCR came from a human donor who donated a stem cell graft to a child with acute myeloid leukemia. The CDR3 DNA is TGTGCCAGCTCCGGGACTAGCGGGAGTATGGCCAAAAACATTCAGTACTTC. Translation gives CASSGTSGSMAKNIQYF.